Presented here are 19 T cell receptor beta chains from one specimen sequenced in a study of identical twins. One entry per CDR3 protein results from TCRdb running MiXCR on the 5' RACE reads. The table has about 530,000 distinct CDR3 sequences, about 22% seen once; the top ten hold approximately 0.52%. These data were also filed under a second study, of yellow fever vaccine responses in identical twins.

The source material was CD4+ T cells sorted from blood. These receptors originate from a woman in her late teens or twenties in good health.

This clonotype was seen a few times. The CDR3 spells CASTRIGGDGELFF. The CDR3 bases are TGTGCCAGCACCCGTATCGGAGGAGACGGGGAGCTGTTTTTT. V gene TRBV12-3 or TRBV12-4 combines with J gene TRBJ2-2, with D tentatively TRBD2 (5 bases). Trimming left V 7 bases short and J 7 bases short, with 16 bases between. CDR3 length: 14 amino acids.

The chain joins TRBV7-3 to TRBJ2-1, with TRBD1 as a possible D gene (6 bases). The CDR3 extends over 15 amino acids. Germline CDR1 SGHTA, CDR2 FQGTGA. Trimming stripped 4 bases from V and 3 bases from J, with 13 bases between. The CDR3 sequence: CASSSRGTVYNEQFF. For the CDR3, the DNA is TGTGCCAGCAGCTCCAGGGGTACAGTCTACAATGAGCAGTTCTTC.

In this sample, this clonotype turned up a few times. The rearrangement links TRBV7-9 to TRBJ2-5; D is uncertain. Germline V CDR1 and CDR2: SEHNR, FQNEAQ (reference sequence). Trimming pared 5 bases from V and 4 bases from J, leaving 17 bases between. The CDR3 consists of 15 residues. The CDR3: CASSQLVAWGETQYF. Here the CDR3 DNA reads TGTGCCAGCAGCCAATTAGTTGCGTGGGGAGAGACCCAGTACTTC.

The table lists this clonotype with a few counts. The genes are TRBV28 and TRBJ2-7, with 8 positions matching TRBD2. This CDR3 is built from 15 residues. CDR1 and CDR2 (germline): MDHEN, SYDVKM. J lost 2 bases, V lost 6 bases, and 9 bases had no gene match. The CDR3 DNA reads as TGTGCCAGCAGACGAACTAGCGGAACGGCCTACGAGCAGTACTTC. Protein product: CASRRTSGTAYEQYF. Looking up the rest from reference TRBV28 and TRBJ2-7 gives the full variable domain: DVKVTQSSRYLVKRTGEKVFLECVQDMDHENMFWYRQDPGLGLRLIYFSYDVKMKEKGDIPEGYSVSREKKERFSLILESASTNQTSMYLCASRRTSGTAYEQYFGPGTRLTVT.

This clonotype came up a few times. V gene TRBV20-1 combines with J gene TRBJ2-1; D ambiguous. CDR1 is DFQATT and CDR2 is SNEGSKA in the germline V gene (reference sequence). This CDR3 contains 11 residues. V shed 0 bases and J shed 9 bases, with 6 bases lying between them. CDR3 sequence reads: CSAREVIEQFF. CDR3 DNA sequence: TGCAGTGCTAGAGAGGTCATTGAGCAGTTCTTC.

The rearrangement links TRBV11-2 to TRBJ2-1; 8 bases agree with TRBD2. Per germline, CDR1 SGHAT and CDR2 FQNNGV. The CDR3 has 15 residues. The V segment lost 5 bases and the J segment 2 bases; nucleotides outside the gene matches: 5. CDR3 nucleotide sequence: TGTGCCAGCAGCACGAGACTAGCGCCCTACAATGAGCAGTTCTTC. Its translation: CASSTRLAPYNEQFF.

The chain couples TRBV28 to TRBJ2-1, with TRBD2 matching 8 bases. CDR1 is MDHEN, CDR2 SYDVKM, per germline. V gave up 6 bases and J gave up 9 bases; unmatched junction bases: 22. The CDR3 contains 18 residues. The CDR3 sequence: CASSLSPGLGTLWGEQFF. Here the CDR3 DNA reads TGTGCCAGCAGCCTGTCTCCGGGACTAGGCACCCTATGGGGTGAGCAGTTCTTC.

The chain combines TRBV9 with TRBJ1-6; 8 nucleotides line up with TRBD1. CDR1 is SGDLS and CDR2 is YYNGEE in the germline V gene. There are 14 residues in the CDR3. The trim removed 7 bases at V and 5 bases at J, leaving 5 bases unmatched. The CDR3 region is CASQQGVNNSPLHF. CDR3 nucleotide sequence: TGTGCCAGCCAACAGGGGGTAAATAATTCACCCCTCCACTTT.

This CDR3 reads CASSVEGSGGETQYF. CDR3 bases: TGTGCCAGCAGCGTAGAAGGTAGCGGGGGAGAGACCCAGTACTTC. V and J are TRBV9 and TRBJ2-5; 9 bases align to TRBD2. From germline, CDR1 is SGDLS and CDR2 YYNGEE. The J segment lost 4 bases and the V segment lost 0 bases, leaving 4 bases of the junction unmatched. The CDR3 loop spans 15 amino acids.

DNA of the CDR3: TGCGCCAGCAGTGAACACAAGCGGGGTGACACAGATACGCAGTATTTT. It codes for CASSEHKRGDTDTQYF. This chain uses TRBV10-1 with TRBJ2-3; 7 nucleotides agree with TRBD2. There are 16 residues in the CDR3. Germline loops: CDR1 WNHNN, CDR2 SYGVQD (reference sequence). With 3 bases clipped from V and 2 bases from J, the junction kept 8 bases outside the gene matches.

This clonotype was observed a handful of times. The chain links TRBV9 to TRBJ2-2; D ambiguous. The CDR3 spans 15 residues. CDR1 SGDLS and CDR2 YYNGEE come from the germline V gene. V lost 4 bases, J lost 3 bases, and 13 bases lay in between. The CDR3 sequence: CASSPQWAYTGELFF. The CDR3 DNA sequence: TGTGCCAGCAGCCCCCAGTGGGCTTACACCGGGGAGCTGTTTTTT.

The DNA of the CDR3 is TGTGCCAGCAGCACCCGACAGGGGATAAACAATGAGCAGTTCTTC. Translation gives CASSTRQGINNEQFF. The V and J genes are TRBV9 and TRBJ2-1; 8 bases are a match to TRBD1. CDR1 is SGDLS and CDR2 is YYNGEE in the germline V gene. V gave up 4 bases and J gave up 5 bases; unmatched junction bases: 8. CDR3 size: 15 residues.

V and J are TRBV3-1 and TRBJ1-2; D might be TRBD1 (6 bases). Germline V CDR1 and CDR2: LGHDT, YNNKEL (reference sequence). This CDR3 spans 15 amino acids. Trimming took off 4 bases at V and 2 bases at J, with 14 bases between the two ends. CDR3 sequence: CASSLRQALNYGYTF. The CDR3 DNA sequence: TGTGCCAGCAGCCTCCGACAGGCGCTAAACTATGGCTACACCTTC.

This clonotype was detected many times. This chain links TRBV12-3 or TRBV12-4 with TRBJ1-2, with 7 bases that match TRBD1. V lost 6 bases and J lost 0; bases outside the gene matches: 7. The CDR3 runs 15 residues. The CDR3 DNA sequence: TGTGCCAGCAGACCGACAGGGAACTCTAACTATGGCTACACCTTC. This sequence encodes CASRPTGNSNYGYTF.

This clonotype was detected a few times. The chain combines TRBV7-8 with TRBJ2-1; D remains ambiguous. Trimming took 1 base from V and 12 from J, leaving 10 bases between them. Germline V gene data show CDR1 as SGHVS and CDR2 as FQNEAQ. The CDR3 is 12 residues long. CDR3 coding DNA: TGTGCCAGCAGCTTAGTCCCTAACTTGCAGTTCTTC. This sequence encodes CASSLVPNLQFF. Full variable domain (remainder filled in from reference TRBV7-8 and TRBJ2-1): GAGVSQSPRYKVAKRGQDVALRCDPISGHVSLFWYQQALGQGPEFLTYFQNEAQLDKSGLPSDRFFAERPEGSVSTLKIQRTQQEDSAVYLCASSLVPNLQFFGPGTRLTVL.

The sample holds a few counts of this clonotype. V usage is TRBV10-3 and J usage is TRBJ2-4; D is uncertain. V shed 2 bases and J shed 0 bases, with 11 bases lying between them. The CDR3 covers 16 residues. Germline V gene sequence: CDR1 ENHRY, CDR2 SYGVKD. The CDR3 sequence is CAISESENLAKNIQYF. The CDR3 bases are TGTGCCATCAGTGAGAGTGAAAATTTAGCCAAAAACATTCAGTACTTC.

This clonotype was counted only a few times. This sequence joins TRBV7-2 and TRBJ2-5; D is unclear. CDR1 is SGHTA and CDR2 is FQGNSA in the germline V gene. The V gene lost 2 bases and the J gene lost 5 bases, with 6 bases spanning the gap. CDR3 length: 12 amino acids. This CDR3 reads CASSLYTETQYF. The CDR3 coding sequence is TGTGCCAGCAGCTTATATACTGAGACCCAGTACTTC.

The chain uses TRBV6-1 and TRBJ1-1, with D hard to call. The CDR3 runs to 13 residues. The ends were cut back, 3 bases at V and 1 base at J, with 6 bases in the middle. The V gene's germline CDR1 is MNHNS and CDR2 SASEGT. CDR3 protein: CASSDQKNTEAFF. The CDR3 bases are TGTGCCAGCAGTGACCAGAAGAACACTGAAGCTTTCTTT.

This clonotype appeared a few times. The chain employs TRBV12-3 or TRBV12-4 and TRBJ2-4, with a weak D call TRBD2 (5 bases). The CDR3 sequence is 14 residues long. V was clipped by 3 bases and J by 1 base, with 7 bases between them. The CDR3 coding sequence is TGTGCCAGCAGTTTCGGGGTGGCCAAAAACATTCAGTACTTC. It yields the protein CASSFGVAKNIQYF.